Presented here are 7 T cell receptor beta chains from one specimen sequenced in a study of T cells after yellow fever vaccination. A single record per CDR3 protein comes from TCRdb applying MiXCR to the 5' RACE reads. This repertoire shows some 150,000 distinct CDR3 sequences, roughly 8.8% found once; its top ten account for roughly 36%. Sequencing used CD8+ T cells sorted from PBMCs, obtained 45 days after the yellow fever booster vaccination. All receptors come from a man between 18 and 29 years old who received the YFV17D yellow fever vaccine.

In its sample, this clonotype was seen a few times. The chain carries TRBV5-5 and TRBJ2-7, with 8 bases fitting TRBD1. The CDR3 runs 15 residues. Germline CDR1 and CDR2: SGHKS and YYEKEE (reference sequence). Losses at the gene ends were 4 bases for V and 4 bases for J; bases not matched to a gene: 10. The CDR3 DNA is TGTGCCAGCAGCCGGATCGGGACAGGTTTTTACGAGCAGTACTTC. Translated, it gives CASSRIGTGFYEQYF. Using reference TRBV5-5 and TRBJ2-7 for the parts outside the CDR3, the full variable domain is DAGVTQSPTHLIKTRGQQVTLRCSPISGHKSVSWYQQVLGQGPQFIFQYYEKEERGRGNFPDRFSARQFPNYSSELNVNALLLGDSALYLCASSRIGTGFYEQYFGPGTRLTVT.

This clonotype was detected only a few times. The CDR3 protein is CASSLALNQPGQGARGNTEAFF. CDR3 bases: TGTGCCAGCAGTTTAGCGCTGAACCAACCGGGGCAGGGGGCAAGGGGGAACACTGAAGCTTTCTTT. The chain is built from TRBV12-3 or TRBV12-4 and TRBJ1-1; TRBD1 matches at 8 bases. CDR3 length: 22 amino acids. V shed 0 bases and J 1 base; nucleotides not matched to a gene: 22.

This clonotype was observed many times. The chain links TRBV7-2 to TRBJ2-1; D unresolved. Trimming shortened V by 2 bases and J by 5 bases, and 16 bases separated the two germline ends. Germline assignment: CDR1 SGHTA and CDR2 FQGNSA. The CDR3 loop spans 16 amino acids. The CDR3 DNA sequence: TGTGCCAGCAGCTTAAGCCCAGTCTCCCCCCACAATGAGCAGTTCTTC. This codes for CASSLSPVSPHNEQFF.

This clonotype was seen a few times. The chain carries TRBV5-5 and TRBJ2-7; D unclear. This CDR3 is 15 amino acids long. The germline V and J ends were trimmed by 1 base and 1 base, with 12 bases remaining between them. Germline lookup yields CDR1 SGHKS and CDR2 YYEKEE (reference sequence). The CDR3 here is CASSLHPDISYEQYF. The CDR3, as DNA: TGTGCCAGCAGCTTGCACCCCGACATTTCCTACGAGCAGTACTTC.

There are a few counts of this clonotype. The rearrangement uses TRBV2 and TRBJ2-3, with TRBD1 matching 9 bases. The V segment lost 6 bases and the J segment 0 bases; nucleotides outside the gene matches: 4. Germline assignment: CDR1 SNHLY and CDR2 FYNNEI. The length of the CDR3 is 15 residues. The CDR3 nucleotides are TGTGCCAGCAGGGACAGGGGCTCTAGCACAGATACGCAGTATTTT. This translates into CASRDRGSSTDTQYF.

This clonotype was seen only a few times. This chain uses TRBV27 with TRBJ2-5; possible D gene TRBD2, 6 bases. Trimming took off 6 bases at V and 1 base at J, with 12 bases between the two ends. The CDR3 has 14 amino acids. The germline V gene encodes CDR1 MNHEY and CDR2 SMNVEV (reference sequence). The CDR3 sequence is CASSPGLTQETQYF. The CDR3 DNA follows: TGTGCCAGCAGCCCGGGACTCACCCAAGAGACCCAGTACTTC.

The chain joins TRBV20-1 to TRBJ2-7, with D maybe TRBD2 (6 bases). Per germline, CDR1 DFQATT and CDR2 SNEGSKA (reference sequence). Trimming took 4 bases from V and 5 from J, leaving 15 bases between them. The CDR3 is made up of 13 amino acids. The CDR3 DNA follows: TGCAGTGCTACGCCGGGAGCGGAGCACGAGCAGTACGTC. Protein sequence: CSATPGAEHEQYV.